One and the same sample provided the 21 T cell receptor beta chains below, sequenced in a study of shared clonotypes between healthy human individuals. Using immunoSEQ multiplex PCR, the repertoire was profiled, and TCRdb retains in-frame clones only, with some absent. Of over 2 million clones in the sample, approximately 95% are singletons; the top ten hold 0.1% to 0.15%. Sample: naive CD4+ T cells sorted from blood. Indicated subset: CD45RA+ positively selected. The receptors were sampled from a man aged 18-30 years in good health.

V is TRBV6-5 and J is TRBJ1-5; 7 nucleotides match TRBD1. This CDR3 region has 14 residues. Germline V gene sequence: CDR1 MNHEY, CDR2 SVGAGI. Germline trimming cut 4 bases from V and 7 bases from J; bases unmatched to any gene: 7. CDR3: CASSSTGHGQPQHF. DNA of the CDR3: TGTGCCAGCAGTTCGACAGGGCACGGACAGCCCCAGCATTTT.

This rearrangement joins TRBV7-9 to TRBJ2-6; a possible D gene is TRBD1 (6 bases). Germline loops: CDR1 SEHNR, CDR2 FQNEAQ (reference sequence). This CDR3 has 18 residues. The germline V and J ends were trimmed by 2 bases and 0 bases, with 14 bases remaining between them. The CDR3 sequence: CASSLPTGTYSGANVLTF. For the CDR3, the DNA is TGTGCCAGCAGCTTACCGACAGGAACTTACTCTGGGGCCAACGTCCTGACTTTC.

The CDR3 loop is CAILLGPSGEQYF. The CDR3 nucleotides are TGTGCCATCCTCTTGGGACCTTCGGGGGAGCAGTACTTC. This chain connects TRBV2 to TRBJ2-7, with D perhaps being TRBD1 or TRBD2 (5 bases each). Between the trimmed V and J ends, which lost 10 bases and 7 bases, there was a span of 20 bases. CDR1 and CDR2 from the germline V gene are SNHLY and FYNNEI. The length of the CDR3 is 13 residues.

The DNA for the CDR3 is TGTGCCAGCAGTGGTCGGCAACAGCTCGGGCCCCAGCATTTT. Protein sequence: CASSGRQQLGPQHF. The chain has TRBV6-1 and TRBJ1-5; D not certain. V was shortened by 4 bases and J by 9 bases, with 16 bases between the two germline ends. CDR1 is MNHNS, CDR2 SASEGT, per germline. The CDR3 extends over 14 amino acids.

V is TRBV9 and J is TRBJ1-3; D gene ambiguous. The V end lost 3 bases, the J end lost 0 bases, and 4 bases lay between the germline ends. The CDR3 runs 13 residues. The germline V gene encodes CDR1 SGDLS and CDR2 YYNGEE. CDR3 sequence: CASSADSGNTIYF. The CDR3 DNA is TGTGCCAGCAGCGCAGACTCTGGAAACACCATATATTTT.

This clone is a singleton in its sample. Other nucleotide sequences in the sample specify the same CDR3. The chain combines TRBV19 with TRBJ1-5; D is perhaps TRBD1 (5 bases). Trimming cost V 1 base and J 6 bases, with 7 bases left between them. CDR1 is LNHDA, CDR2 SQIVND, per germline (reference sequence). The CDR3 has 13 amino acids. CDR3 in amino acids: CASSIGGSQPQHF. DNA for the CDR3: TGTGCCAGTAGTATAGGGGGGAGTCAGCCCCAGCATTTT.

On this clone itself: The sample carries other DNA sequences with the same CDR3. The genes are TRBV6-1 and TRBJ2-3; the D gene is possibly TRBD1 (6 bases). The germline V and J ends were trimmed by 6 bases and 0 bases, with 10 bases remaining between them. The CDR3 covers 14 residues. The V gene's germline CDR1 is MNHNS and CDR2 SASEGT. The CDR3 nucleotides are TGTGCCAGCAGCCTACAGGGAAGCACAGATACGCAGTATTTT. Translation gives CASSLQGSTDTQYF.

V gene TRBV6-5 combines with J gene TRBJ2-3; D remains ambiguous. Germline values: CDR1 MNHEY, CDR2 SVGAGI. V was trimmed by 0 bases and J by 1 base, leaving 11 bases between them. The CDR3 has 16 residues. The CDR3 here is CASSYSRSPGTDTQYF. The CDR3 DNA reads TGTGCCAGCAGTTACTCGAGGTCGCCGGGCACAGATACGCAGTATTTT.

This rearrangement joins TRBV11-2 to TRBJ2-1, with a tentative D call TRBD2 (5 bases). V was cut by 7 bases and J by 7 bases, with 8 bases left in between. Germline V lookup: CDR1 SGHAT, CDR2 FQNNGV. The CDR3 length is 11 residues. The chain's CDR3 is CASNPGNEQFF. CDR3 coding DNA: TGTGCCAGCAACCCGGGAAATGAGCAGTTCTTC.

J is TRBJ1-1 and V is TRBV2, with a possible D match to TRBD1 (6 bases). The V and J ends lost 8 bases and 5 bases respectively, with 18 bases between them. The CDR3 is 14 amino acids. Per germline, CDR1 SNHLY and CDR2 FYNNEI. The CDR3 DNA reads TGTGCCAGCGGGGGGGTTACAGGGAAAACTGAAGCTTTCTTT. Amino acids: CASGGVTGKTEAFF. Together with reference TRBV2 and TRBJ1-1, the CDR3 gives the full variable domain: EPEVTQTPSHQVTQMGQEVILRCVPISNHLYFYWYRQILGQKVEFLVSFYNNEISEKSEIFDDQFSVERPDGSNFTLKIRSTKLEDSAMYFCASGGVTGKTEAFFGQGTRLTVV.

V usage is TRBV9 and J usage is TRBJ2-1, with D possibly matching TRBD1 (5 bases). The length of the CDR3 is 16 residues. Germline V gene data show CDR1 as SGDLS and CDR2 as YYNGEE. Trimming shortened V by 0 bases and J by 9 bases, and 19 bases separated the two germline ends. CDR3 in amino acids: CASSVAWGPPDGEQFF. The CDR3 region has the DNA TGTGCCAGCAGCGTAGCGTGGGGCCCCCCTGATGGTGAGCAGTTCTTC.

J is TRBJ2-7 and V is TRBV5-6, with 10 bases matching TRBD2. The germline gives CDR1 SGHDT, CDR2 YYEEEE. The V and J ends lost 4 bases and 2 bases, in that order; junction bases with no gene match: 9. The CDR3 is made up of 16 amino acids. CDR3 nucleotide sequence: TGTGCCAGCAGCCGACTAGGAGCGGGGGGGCCCTACGAGCAGTACTTC. This sequence encodes CASSRLGAGGPYEQYF.

The CDR3 bases are TGTGCCAGCAGTGGAGGCGCGACGTATTCACCCCTCCACTTT. As protein: CASSGGATYSPLHF. The gene calls are TRBV28 and TRBJ1-6; no clear D. Looked up from germline, CDR1 is MDHEN and CDR2 is SYDVKM. V was pared by 5 bases and J by 8 bases, with 13 bases between. CDR3 size: 14 residues.

The chain has TRBV4-1 and TRBJ2-2; weak D call: TRBD1 (5 bases). Germline V gene lookup returns CDR1 MGHRA and CDR2 YSYEKL. CDR3 length: 16 residues. Trimming shortened V by 0 bases and J by 1 base, and 9 bases separated the two germline ends. The chain's CDR3 is CASSQEGTGNTGELFF. CDR3 nucleotides: TGCGCCAGCAGCCAAGAGGGTACAGGGAACACCGGGGAGCTGTTTTTT.

The count of this clone is one. The genes are TRBV6-6 and TRBJ1-3, with 8 bases identical to TRBD1. Trimming took 0 bases from V and 2 from J; bases not matched to a gene: 0. Germline V gene lookup returns CDR1 MNHNY and CDR2 SVGAGI (reference sequence). The CDR3 has 15 amino acids. CDR3 loop: CASSYSDRAGNTIYF. The CDR3 nucleotides read TGTGCCAGCAGTTACTCGGACAGGGCTGGAAACACCATATATTTT.

The V and J genes are TRBV2 and TRBJ1-1, with D perhaps matching TRBD1 (6 bases). The V gene's germline CDR1 is SNHLY and CDR2 FYNNEI. V shed 4 bases and J shed 1 base, with 10 bases lying between them. The CDR3 has 14 amino acids. This chain's CDR3 is CASSVRGGNTEAFF. In nucleotides, the CDR3 is TGTGCCAGCAGTGTCAGGGGAGGGAACACTGAAGCTTTCTTT.

The rearrangement links TRBV6-5 to TRBJ1-6; D gene unclear. Germline CDR1 is MNHEY and CDR2 is SVGAGI. The CDR3 is 15 residues long. V lost 3 bases and J 6 bases, leaving 12 bases between the germline ends. As DNA, the CDR3 is TGTGCCAGCAGTTATACGCCCTTTCGTAATTCACCCCTCCACTTT. The encoded protein is CASSYTPFRNSPLHF.

The chain employs TRBV6-5 and TRBJ2-3; TRBD2 might be the D (5 bases). This CDR3 has 15 amino acids. Trimming took off 0 bases at V and 6 bases at J, with 13 bases between the two ends. Germline V gives CDR1 MNHEY, CDR2 SVGAGI. The CDR3 sequence: CASSYSFTGVDTQYF. In nucleotides, the CDR3 is TGTGCCAGCAGTTACTCGTTTACCGGGGTTGATACGCAGTATTTT.

The CDR3, as DNA: TGTGCCAGCAGCTTGGCCGGGAGGGGGTCCTACAATGAGCAGTTCTTC. It translates to CASSLAGRGSYNEQFF. The gene calls are TRBV5-6 and TRBJ2-1; 8 bases map to TRBD2. There are 16 residues in the CDR3. With V trimmed by 0 bases and J by 1 base, 3 bases remained unmatched. Germline V gene data show CDR1 as SGHDT and CDR2 as YYEEEE.

With regard to this clone: The sample contains more than one DNA sequence encoding this CDR3. The chain couples TRBV2 to TRBJ1-5; possibly TRBD1 for D (5 bases). This CDR3 region has 15 residues. The germline V gene has CDR1 SNHLY and CDR2 FYNNEI. The V gene lost 2 bases and the J gene lost 2 bases, with 10 bases spanning the gap. CDR3 sequence: CASSEQGIGNQPQHF. The CDR3 region has the DNA TGTGCCAGCAGTGAACAGGGTATTGGCAATCAGCCCCAGCATTTT.

About this clone itself: Additional DNA sequences in this sample encode the identical CDR3. The V call is TRBV10-1, the J call TRBJ1-1; D gene unclear. V lost 0 bases to trimming and J lost 1 base, with 3 bases between them. This CDR3 has 13 residues. CDR1 and CDR2 (germline): WNHNN, SYGVQD (reference sequence). Here the CDR3 reads CASSESPNTEAFF. The CDR3 bases are TGCGCCAGCAGTGAGTCCCCGAACACTGAAGCTTTCTTT.